Listed below are T cell receptor beta chains from one sample, sequenced in a study of long-term antiretroviral therapy in people with HIV. This table comes from immunoSEQ multiplex PCR, and its TCRdb copy is limited to in-frame clones, with some not included. Seen here are fewer than 20,000 clones, over 70% observed once, and the top ten hold about 15%. The input for sequencing was unsorted PBMCs, taken 1.5 years before starting antiretroviral therapy. The source is a woman aged 45-59 years with HIV. The CDR3 runs from the conserved cysteine through the conserved F or W. A D gene is named only where the DNA matches it firmly. Clone size appears in some rows only: once, few, many, or a class for an expanded clone.

D,size,J,V,CDR3,DNA
-,-,TRBJ1-2,TRBV6-6,CASSSNSFNYGYTF,TGTGCCAGCAGTTCAAACAGCTTTAACTATGGCTACACCTTC
TRBD2,-,TRBJ2-3,TRBV18,CASSLGTSGSTDTQYF,TGTGCCAGCTCACTAGGGACTAGCGGATCCACAGATACGCAGTATTTT
-,-,TRBJ2-4,TRBV28,CASSLAGRQYF,TGTGCCAGCAGTTTAGCGGGACGTCAGTACTTC
-,-,TRBJ2-2,TRBV7-3,CASSLRGANYGELFF,TGTGCCAGCAGCTTGCGAGGGGCGAATTACGGGGAGCTGTTTTTT
-,-,TRBJ1-3,TRBV10-3,CAISRADFSGNTIYF,TGTGCCATCAGCCGCGCAGACTTCTCTGGAAACACCATATATTTT
TRBD1,-,TRBJ2-7,TRBV5-4,CASSTSTGRPYEQYF,TGTGCCAGCAGCACCTCGACAGGGAGACCCTACGAGCAGTACTTC
-,-,TRBJ1-4,TRBV7-9,CASSLALGQTNEKLFF,TGTGCCAGCAGCTTAGCCTTAGGACAAACTAATGAAAAACTGTTTTTT
-,few,TRBJ1-6,TRBV5-1,CASSLRGSASPLHF,TGCGCCAGCAGCTTGAGAGGGTCAGCTTCACCCCTCCACTTT
-,-,TRBJ2-3,TRBV7-3,CASSLTSRVEDTQYF,TGTGCCAGCAGCTTAACGTCCAGGGTGGAAGATACGCAGTATTTT
-,-,TRBJ2-3,TRBV13,CASSSPRAGSLTDTQYF,TGTGCCAGCAGCTCTCCAAGAGCGGGTTCACTCACAGATACGCAGTATTTT
-,-,TRBJ2-3,TRBV27,CASGRLVTGSPDTQYF,TGTGCCAGCGGACGTCTAGTTACGGGATCCCCCGATACGCAGTATTTT
TRBD1,once,TRBJ2-5,TRBV6-1,CASSRDRVKTQYF,TGTGCCAGCAGTCGGGACAGGGTGAAGACCCAGTACTTC
-,-,TRBJ2-2,TRBV10-3,CATRVGGDDTGELFF,TGTGCCACCCGCGTCGGCGGGGATGACACCGGGGAGCTGTTTTTT
-,few,TRBJ1-6,TRBV2,CASREGWANSPLHF,TGTGCCAGCAGGGAGGGTTGGGCTAATTCACCCCTCCACTTT
TRBD2,-,TRBJ2-2,TRBV7-9,CASSFSLAGPNTGELFF,TGTGCCAGCAGCTTTAGTCTAGCGGGGCCAAACACCGGGGAGCTGTTTTTT
-,-,TRBJ2-1,TRBV11-2,CASSRQRNEQFF,TGTGCCAGCAGTCGACAACGAAATGAGCAGTTCTTC
TRBD1,-,TRBJ2-7,TRBV11-1,CASSLGQGLYEQYF,TGTGCCAGCAGCTTAGGACAGGGTTTATACGAGCAGTACTTC
-,-,TRBJ2-3,TRBV27,CASSTKRTDTQYF,TGTGCCAGCAGCACAAAGCGCACAGATACGCAGTATTTT
-,-,TRBJ2-2,TRBV4-2,CASSQLGELFF,TGTGCCAGCAGCCAACTCGGGGAGCTGTTTTTT